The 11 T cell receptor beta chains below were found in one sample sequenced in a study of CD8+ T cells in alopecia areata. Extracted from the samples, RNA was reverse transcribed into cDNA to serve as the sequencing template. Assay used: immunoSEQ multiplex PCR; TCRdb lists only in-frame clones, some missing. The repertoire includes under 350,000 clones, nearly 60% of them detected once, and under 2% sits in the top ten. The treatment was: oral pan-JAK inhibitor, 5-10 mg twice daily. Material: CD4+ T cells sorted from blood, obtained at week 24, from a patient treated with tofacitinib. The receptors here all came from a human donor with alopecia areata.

The CDR3 sequence: CASSQEGGPDSNQPQHF. DNA for the CDR3: TGCGCCAGCAGCCAAGAGGGGGGGCCGGATAGCAATCAGCCCCAGCATTTT. The V and J genes are TRBV4-3 and TRBJ1-5; perhaps TRBD1 as D (6 bases). This CDR3 contains 17 residues. The germline V gene has CDR1 LGHNA and CDR2 YSLEER. V lost 0 bases, J lost 0 bases, and 12 bases lay in between.

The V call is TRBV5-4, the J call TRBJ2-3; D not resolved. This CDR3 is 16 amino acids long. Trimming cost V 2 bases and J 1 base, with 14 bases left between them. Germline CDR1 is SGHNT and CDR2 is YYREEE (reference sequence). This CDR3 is CASSFADRRGTDTQYF. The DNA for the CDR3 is TGTGCCAGCAGCTTCGCGGACCGCCGGGGCACAGATACGCAGTATTTT. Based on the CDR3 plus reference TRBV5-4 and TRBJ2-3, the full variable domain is ETGVTQSPTHLIKTRGQQVTLRCSSQSGHNTVSWYQQALGQGPQFIFQYYREEENGRGNFPPRFSGLQFPNYSSELNVNALELDDSALYLCASSFADRRGTDTQYFGPGTRLTVL.

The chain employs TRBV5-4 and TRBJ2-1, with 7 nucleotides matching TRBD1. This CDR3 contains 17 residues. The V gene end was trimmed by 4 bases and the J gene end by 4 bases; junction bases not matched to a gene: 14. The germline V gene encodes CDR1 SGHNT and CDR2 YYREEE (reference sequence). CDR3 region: CASSQSLKGGLYNEQFF. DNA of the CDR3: TGTGCCAGCAGCCAGAGCCTGAAAGGGGGCTTATACAATGAGCAGTTCTTC.

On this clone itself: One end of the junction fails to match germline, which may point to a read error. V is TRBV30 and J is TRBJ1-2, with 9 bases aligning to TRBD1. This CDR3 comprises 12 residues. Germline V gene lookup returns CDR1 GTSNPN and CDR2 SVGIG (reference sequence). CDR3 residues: CAWSVRLGQGHF. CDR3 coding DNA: TGTGCCTGGAGTGTACGATTGGGACAGGGCCATTTC.

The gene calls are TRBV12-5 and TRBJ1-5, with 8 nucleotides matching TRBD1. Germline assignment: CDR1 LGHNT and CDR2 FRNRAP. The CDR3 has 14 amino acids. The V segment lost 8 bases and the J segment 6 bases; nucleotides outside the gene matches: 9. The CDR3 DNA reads TGTGCTAGTAGATCAGGGGGCCTTGGTCAGCCCCAGCATTTT. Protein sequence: CASRSGGLGQPQHF.

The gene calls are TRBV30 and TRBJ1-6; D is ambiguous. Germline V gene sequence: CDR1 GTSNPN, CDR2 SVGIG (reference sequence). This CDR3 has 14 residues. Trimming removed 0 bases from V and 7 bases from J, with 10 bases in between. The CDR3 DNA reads TGTGCCTGGAGTGTCCCGGGTAGCAATTCACCCCTCCACTTT. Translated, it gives CAWSVPGSNSPLHF.

This CDR3 reads CASTQATYNEQFF. Written as DNA, the CDR3 is TGTGCCAGCACACAGGCAACATACAATGAGCAGTTCTTC. This chain joins TRBV2 and TRBJ2-1; a possible D gene is TRBD1 (5 bases). V gave up 7 bases and J gave up 4 bases, with 11 bases separating them. Germline V gene sequence: CDR1 SNHLY, CDR2 FYNNEI. The CDR3 spans 13 residues.

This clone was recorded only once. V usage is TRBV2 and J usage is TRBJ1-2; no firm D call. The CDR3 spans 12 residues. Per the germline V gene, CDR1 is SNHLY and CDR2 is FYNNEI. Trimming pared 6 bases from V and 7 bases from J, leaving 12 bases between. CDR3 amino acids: CASSRAVGGYTF. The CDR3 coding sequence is TGTGCCAGCAGCCGAGCGGTAGGTGGCTACACCTTC.

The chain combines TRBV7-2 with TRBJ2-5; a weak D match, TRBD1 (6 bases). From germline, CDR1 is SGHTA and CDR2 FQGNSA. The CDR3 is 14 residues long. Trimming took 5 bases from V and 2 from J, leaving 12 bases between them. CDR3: CASSGQRGQETQYF. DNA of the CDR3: TGTGCCAGCAGCGGCCAAAGGGGGCAAGAGACCCAGTACTTC.

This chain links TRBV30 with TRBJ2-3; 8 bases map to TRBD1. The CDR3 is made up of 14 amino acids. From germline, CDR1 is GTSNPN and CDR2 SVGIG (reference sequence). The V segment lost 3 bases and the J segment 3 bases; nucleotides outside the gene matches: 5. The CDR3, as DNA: TGTGCCTGGAGGACAACAGGGGGTACAGATACGCAGTATTTT. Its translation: CAWRTTGGTDTQYF.

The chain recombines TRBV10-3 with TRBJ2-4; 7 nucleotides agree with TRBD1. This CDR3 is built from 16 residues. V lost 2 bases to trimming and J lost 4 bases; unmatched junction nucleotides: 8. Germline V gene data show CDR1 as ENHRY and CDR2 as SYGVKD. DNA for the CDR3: TGTGCCATCAGTGAGCGCTTCGGGACAGCAAAAAACATTCAGTACTTC. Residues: CAISERFGTAKNIQYF.